This TCR beta chain was profiled in a study of T-cell memory formation after mild COVID-19. General study findings and limits: Clones from the second wave (peaking day 37) had unconfirmed SARS-CoV-2 specificity.

The germline V gene has CDR1 MNHEY and CDR2 SVGAGI. CDR3 length equals 14 residues. The V and J ends lost 6 bases and 5 bases, in that order; junction bases with no gene match: 5. TCRdb independently ran MiXCR on the 5' RACE reads; one entry per CDR3 protein. The sample has hundreds of thousands of distinct CDR3 sequences, 20% seen once; the top ten hold about an eighth. To note about this clonotype: The target antigen is unknown.

Input material: PBMCs or a T cell subset sorted from them (not recorded which). The chain uses TRBV6-5 and TRBJ2-7, with TRBD2 matching 12 bases. This clonotype was obtained from an adult woman who had mild COVID-19 (a few samples of this study predate the infection). Cell type and time point are not known. The CDR3 region has the DNA TGTGCCAGCAGACCGAGACTAGCGGGAGACGAGCAGTACTTC. This codes for CASRPRLAGDEQYF.